This T cell receptor beta chain was found in a study of cytomegalovirus exposure and HLA in healthy donors. The PCR had 60 Vbeta and 13 Jbeta primers. Clones were sequenced by immunoSEQ multiplex PCR, and TCRdb holds only the in-frame ones, with some missing. The table shows 150,000 or so clones, with approximately 80% occurring only once. Germline V gives CDR1 MNHEY, CDR2 SVGAGI. V was clipped by 5 bases and J by 0 bases, with 7 bases between them. CDR3 length equals 13 residues. Turning to this clone: Its specificity is not known.

General study points: Researchers left out some V segments, among them TRBV6-2 and TRBV6-3, as indistinguishable.

The clonotype originates from a woman in her thirties or forties in good health and CMV-seropositive. Sequencing input: PBMCs. The chain joins TRBV6-5 to TRBJ1-1; D remains ambiguous. CDR3 sequence: CASSRTLNTEAFF. As DNA, the CDR3 is TGTGCCAGCAGTCGGACTCTGAACACTGAAGCTTTCTTT.